This T cell receptor (beta chain) was retrieved from a study of a mutant IDH1 vaccine in newly diagnosed glioma. Study-level background: Patients were started on vaccination 4-6 weeks after radiotherapy alone, or with temozolomide cycles. Those enrolled had earlier been treated with radiotherapy, temozolomide, or both, mostly both.

A note on this clone: Its antigen is undetermined.

The method was immunoSEQ multiplex PCR; TCRdb's version includes in-frame clones alone and lacks a portion of them. The top ten clones hold about 5.2% of a sample with about 11,000 clones, approximately 88% of them seen once. Time point meaning: week 23, last vaccination. Vaccine doses each comprised 300 ug of mutant IDH1 20-mer peptide, with topical imiquimod. Diagnosis in the donors showed new WHO grade 3 or 4 astrocytomas that were IDH1-mutant and ATRX-lost. The specimen was PBMCs, collected from a glioma patient whose treatment included an IDH1 peptide vaccine. This TCR came from a woman aged 40 to 49 with glioma. Some clones in this sample may be carry-over from other donors' samples.

Here the CDR3 reads CAWSLTSGGYEQYF. The CDR3 region has the DNA TGTGCCTGGAGTCTTACTAGCGGGGGCTACGAGCAGTACTTC. This chain joins TRBV30 and TRBJ2-5, with 11 bases aligning to TRBD2. The assigned J gene may be wrong: the sequence end matches TRBJ2-7 better. CDR3 length: 14 amino acids. Germline V lookup: CDR1 GTSNPN, CDR2 SVGIG (reference sequence).